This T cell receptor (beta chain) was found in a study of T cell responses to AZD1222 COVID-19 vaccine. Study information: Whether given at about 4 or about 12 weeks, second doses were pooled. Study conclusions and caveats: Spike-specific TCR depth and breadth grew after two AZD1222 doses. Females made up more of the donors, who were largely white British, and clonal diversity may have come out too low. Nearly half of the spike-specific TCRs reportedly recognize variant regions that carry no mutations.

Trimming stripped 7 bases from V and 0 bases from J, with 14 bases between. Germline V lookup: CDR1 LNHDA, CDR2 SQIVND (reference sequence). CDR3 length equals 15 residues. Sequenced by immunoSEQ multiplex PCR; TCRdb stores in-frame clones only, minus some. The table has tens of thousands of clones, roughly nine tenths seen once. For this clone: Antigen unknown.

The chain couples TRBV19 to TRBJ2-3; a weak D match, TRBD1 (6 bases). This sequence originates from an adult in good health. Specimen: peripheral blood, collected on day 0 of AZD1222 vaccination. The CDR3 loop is CASKGRGYSTDTQYF. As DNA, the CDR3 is TGTGCCAGTAAAGGCAGGGGCTATAGCACAGATACGCAGTATTTT.